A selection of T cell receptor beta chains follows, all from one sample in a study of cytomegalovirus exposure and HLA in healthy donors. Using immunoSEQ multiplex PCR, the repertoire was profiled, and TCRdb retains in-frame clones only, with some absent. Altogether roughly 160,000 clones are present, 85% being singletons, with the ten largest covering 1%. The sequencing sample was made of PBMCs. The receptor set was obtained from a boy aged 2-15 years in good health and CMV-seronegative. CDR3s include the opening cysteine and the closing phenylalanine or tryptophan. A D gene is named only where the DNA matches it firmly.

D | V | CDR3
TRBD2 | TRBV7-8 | CASSYQDWGGNEQFF
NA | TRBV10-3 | CAISESGAGETQYF
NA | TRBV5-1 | CASSLSGLQETQYF
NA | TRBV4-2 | CASSPPTLGPRGRNEQFF
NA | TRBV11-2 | CASSLGAGYGYTF
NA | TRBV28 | CASGDYYGYTF
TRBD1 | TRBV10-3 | CAIMPQGGETQYF
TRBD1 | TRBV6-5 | CASSYTTAGGYGYTF
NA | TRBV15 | CATSRDRAGPEAFF
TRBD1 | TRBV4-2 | CASSQELSFWGQGEKLFF
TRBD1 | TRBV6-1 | CASSKDRNYGYTF
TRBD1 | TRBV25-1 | CASCPGQLNYGYTF
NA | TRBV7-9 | CASKGRLREKLFF
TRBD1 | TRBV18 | CASSSTGGGGELFF
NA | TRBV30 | CAWSVRYNEQFF
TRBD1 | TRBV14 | CASSHRKSGQGGLRETQYF
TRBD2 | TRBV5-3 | CARSSGLAGALAKNIQYF
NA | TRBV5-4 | CASSLDPGGNQPQHF